This TCR beta chain was recovered during a study of identical twins (dated by TCRdb to about 2016). General notes on the study: The study deep-sequenced TCR alpha and beta repertoires from monozygotic twins, unrelated adults of various ages and cord blood to test whether fetal clonotypes persist. Replicate twin experiments were performed at different times using different library preparation protocols to rule out contamination. The study at large found these results: The excess sharing between twins in beta out-of-frame sequences was weaker because fewer shared sequences reduced the signal-to-noise ratio. In monozygotic twins, out-of-frame TCR alpha sharing was systematically underestimated by recombination models, although the models agreed with sharing between unrelated individuals. Abundant cord blood beta clonotypes carried fewer insertions; young adult naive repertoires showed a weaker similar trend, while memory repertoires showed none. Invariant T cells such as MAIT and iNKT could partly confound zero-insertion analyses, though diverse VJ usage argued against this for most clonotypes. Because the same donors could not be followed over many years, the conclusions relied on cross-sectional statistical analysis. Compared with coincidental sharing between unrelated individuals, out-of-frame TCR alpha sequences shared between twins showed an excess of sequences with low generation probability.

In this sample, this clonotype turned up a few times. Its recognized antigen is unknown. It has no much larger one-base neighbor in the sample; base qualities were not kept. Only healthy Caucasian donors were included. The library came from 5' RACE. The run used an Illumina HiSeq 2000. A universal primer binding site was added through template switching, and the final cDNA carried a unique molecular identifier so that TCR cDNA molecules could be counted accurately. Specific primers in the conserved constant-segment region were used to synthesize first-strand cDNA for the TCR alpha and beta chains. To control for contamination, every cDNA library was double barcoded, receiving both a SMART-Mk sample barcode and Illumina barcodes. TruSeq adapter sequences along with Illumina sample barcodes were introduced in two successive PCR steps. Sequencing of the TCR alpha and beta cDNA libraries was done on the Illumina HiSeq platform using custom primers. The source study handled its data this way. MiGEC was used to process raw reads and extract unique molecular identifiers, and MiXCR was used to find CDR3 positions. Recombination models were inferred per individual with the repgenHMM and IGoR tools using an EM algorithm. Shared clonotypes were analyzed with the tcR package in R, and sharing was normalized by the product of cloneset sizes. Out-of-frame nonproductive sequences were analyzed to study raw recombination free of thymic and clonal selection effects. TCRdb trimmed public reads at Q25 via fastp, called clones via MiXCR and kept in-frame beta chains. Each entry is one CDR3 protein sequence, shown with its most common DNA and genes. TCRdb assigned the V and J calls; the authors' analysis was not used. The sample table lists around 1.7 million distinct CDR3 sequences, under 35% of them with a count of one. Clones ranked in the top ten supply about 0.27% of the sample.

The CDR3 contains 13 residues, cysteine and phenylalanine counted. Only the CDR3 part of the read is kept: 39 bases, read in frame from the first base. Recombination connected TRBV21-1 to TRBJ2-7. TRBV21-1 is termed a pseudogene. Sequences were obtained from cord blood. The TCR was taken from a newborn girl in good health. The CDR3 has the sequence CASSKGIYCEQYF. The nucleotide sequence reads TGTGCCAGCAGCAAAGGGATCTACTGCGAGCAGTACTTC.